This TCR beta chain was captured by sequencing in a study of T cell changes during pregnancy in multiple sclerosis. The germline V gene encodes CDR1 MRHNA and CDR2 SNTAGT. This CDR3 region has 12 residues. V shed 7 bases and J shed 6 bases, with 10 bases lying between them. Using immunoSEQ multiplex PCR, the repertoire was profiled, and TCRdb retains in-frame clones only, with some absent. Of 40,000 to 55,000 clones in the sample, around 90% are singletons; the top ten hold more than 0.3%. The sequence derives from a female donor with multiple sclerosis, enrolled in a pregnancy study. The rearrangement joins TRBV6-4 to TRBJ2-1; D not resolved. Sequencing used CD4+ T cells from peripheral blood mononuclear cells, obtained before pregnancy. This CDR3 is CASTSSSNEQFF. CDR3 nucleotide sequence: TGTGCCAGCACTAGTAGCTCCAATGAGCAGTTCTTC.